This T cell receptor (beta chain) was captured by sequencing in a study of blood T cell repertoires in COVID-19. Study-wide context: T cells, B-cell-depleted T cells, or PBMCs provided the cDNA or gDNA that served as material.

This study enrolled people aged about 18 to 90 from approximately 24 US geographic areas. Cohort placement rested on clinical history that participants reported themselves. In its sample, this clone was seen once. Original handling: Estimation of nucleated cell counts was performed using reference gene primer amplification. Sequencing was performed with immunoSEQ multiplex PCR; in TCRdb, only in-frame clones are kept and a portion is missing. V and J calls and clone size come straight from that table; D and trimming were deduced from the DNA. The table shows some 180,000 clones, with approximately 82% occurring only once. The germline CDR1 and CDR2 sequences are LNHDA and SQIVND (reference sequence). This CDR3 has 16 amino acids. V gave up 4 bases and J gave up 5 bases; unmatched junction bases: 9.

The TCR was taken from a woman aged 60 to 75 with acute COVID-19. The chain combines TRBV19 with TRBJ1-1; 11 nucleotides agree with TRBD1. Sequenced sample: PBMCs or T cells enriched from blood (not recorded which). The CDR3: CASSTGQGASRTEAFF. The CDR3, as DNA: TGTGCCAGTAGTACAGGACAGGGGGCCTCGAGAACTGAAGCTTTCTTT.